This is a list of T cell receptor beta chains from one sample in a study of STAT3 mutations in large granular lymphocyte leukemia. Libraries were prepared by immunoSEQ multiplex PCR; TCRdb keeps only in-frame clonotypes and omits some of them. The sample carries around 30,000 clones, approximately 83% recorded once. Sequences were obtained from peripheral blood mononuclear cells. The source of these receptors is a man in his 60s with T-cell large granular lymphocyte leukemia. Some clones in this sample may be carry-over from other donors' samples. The CDR3 runs from the conserved cysteine through the conserved F or W. A D gene is named only where the DNA matches it firmly. Clone size is not always given. Where it is, it says once, few, many or a class for expanded clones.

V gene,J gene,clone size,D gene,CDR3 protein,CDR3 DNA
TRBV7-9,TRBJ2-3,NA,NA,CASRWTDTDTQYF,TGTGCCAGCAGGTGGACCGACACAGATACGCAGTATTTT
TRBV7-2,TRBJ1-5,NA,NA,CASSAQWDQPQHF,TGTGCCAGCAGCGCCCAATGGGATCAGCCCCAGCATTTT
TRBV9,TRBJ1-3,NA,NA,CASSVVGTISGNTIYF,TGTGCCAGCAGCGTAGTAGGAACAATCTCTGGAAACACCATATATTTT
TRBV30,TRBJ2-5,NA,TRBD1,CAWSKGTGAQGRETQYF,TGTGCCTGGAGTAAAGGGACAGGGGCACAGGGGCGAGAGACCCAGTACTTC
TRBV7-4,TRBJ2-7,NA,TRBD1,CASRADGRTGSSYEQYF,TGTGCCAGCAGGGCTGATGGACGGACAGGGTCCTCCTACGAGCAGTACTTC
TRBV5-6,TRBJ1-5,NA,NA,CASSLAGVEGNQPQHF,TGTGCCAGCAGCTTGGCTGGGGTGGAGGGCAATCAGCCCCAGCATTTT
TRBV6-6,TRBJ2-2,NA,TRBD1,CASSYSGQGVPGELFF,TGTGCCAGCAGTTACTCGGGGCAGGGGGTCCCCGGGGAGCTGTTTTTT
TRBV20-1,TRBJ2-3,NA,NA,CSARDPPWQYF,TGCAGTGCTAGAGACCCCCCTTGGCAGTATTTT
TRBV4-1,TRBJ2-7,NA,TRBD1,CASSSPGQGYEQYF,TGCGCCAGCAGCTCACCGGGACAGGGCTACGAGCAGTACTTC
TRBV5-1,TRBJ2-1,once,NA,CASSLASLSLGGEQFF,TGCGCCAGCAGCTTGGCCTCTTTGTCTCTGGGCGGTGAGCAGTTCTTC
TRBV10-3,TRBJ2-7,NA,NA,CAISQGLSGEQYF,TGTGCCATCAGCCAGGGGCTCTCCGGCGAGCAGTACTTC
TRBV29-1,TRBJ2-7,few,TRBD2,CSVGGGRGYEQYF,TGCAGCGTTGGAGGCGGGAGGGGTTACGAGCAGTACTTC
TRBV11-2,TRBJ2-7,few,NA,CASSPLRDFYEQYF,TGTGCCAGCAGCCCACTGCGGGACTTCTACGAGCAGTACTTC
TRBV11-3,TRBJ2-5,NA,NA,CASSRTIQETQYF,TGTGCCAGCAGCCGGACTATCCAAGAGACCCAGTACTTC
TRBV6-1,TRBJ1-2,once,NA,CASSEAHQNYGYTF,TGTGCCAGCAGTGAAGCTCACCAAAACTATGGCTACACCTTC
TRBV11-2,TRBJ2-7,NA,NA,CASSLTYEQYF,TGTGCCAGCAGCCTTACCTACGAGCAGTACTTC